The 6 T cell receptor beta chains below were found in one sample sequenced in a study of blood T cell repertoires in COVID-19. Data came from immunoSEQ multiplex PCR; TCRdb stores just in-frame clones and leaves some out. The sample consists of about 240,000 clones, approximately 86% of them appearing once. Specimen: peripheral blood. The receptors were sampled from a woman aged 25 to 45 who had recovered from COVID-19.

This clone was recorded once. This chain joins TRBV15 and TRBJ1-2, with D unclear. V lost 1 base to trimming and J lost 5 bases, with 14 bases between them. The CDR3 is made up of 15 amino acids. Germline lookup yields CDR1 LNHNV and CDR2 YYDKDF (reference sequence). CDR3 DNA: TGTGCCACCAGCAGAGGCTTGGCGGGAGAATATGGCTACACCTTC. Amino acids: CATSRGLAGEYGYTF. The full variable domain, with the rest looked up from reference TRBV15 and TRBJ1-2, is DAMVIQNPRYQVTQFGKPVTLSCSQTLNHNVMYWYQQKSSQAPKLLFHYYDKDFNNEADTPDNFQSRRPNTSFCFLDIRSPGLGDTAMYLCATSRGLAGEYGYTFGSGTRLTVV.

V and J are TRBV7-6 and TRBJ1-5, with 12 bases lining up with TRBD1. The V gene end was trimmed by 5 bases and the J gene end by 4 bases; junction bases not matched to a gene: 3. Per germline, CDR1 SGHVS and CDR2 FNYEAQ. CDR3 length: 15 residues. CDR3 sequence reads: CASSVGQGANQPQHF. The CDR3 DNA reads TGTGCCAGCAGCGTGGGACAGGGGGCGAATCAGCCCCAGCATTTT.

The V gene is TRBV6-2 or TRBV6-3, the J gene TRBJ2-7; 10 positions agree with TRBD1. Unmatched junction bases numbered 2, after V lost 6 bases and J lost 3 bases. The V gene's germline CDR1 is MNHEY and CDR2 SVGEGT. This CDR3 comprises 13 residues. The DNA for the CDR3 is TGTGCCAGCAGCTGGGACAGGGGCTACGAGCAGTACTTC. Its translation: CASSWDRGYEQYF.

V and J are TRBV14 and TRBJ1-4; the D gene is possibly TRBD1 (6 bases). The CDR3 covers 15 residues. Trimming removed 0 bases at V and 10 bases at J, with 15 bases between. Germline lookup yields CDR1 SGHDN and CDR2 FVKESK. CDR3 in amino acids: CASSQDRGVVGKLFF. CDR3 coding DNA: TGTGCCAGCAGCCAAGACAGGGGAGTAGTAGGAAAACTGTTTTTT.

The rearrangement uses TRBV5-6 and TRBJ1-2; D is uncertain. V was trimmed by 0 bases and J by 1 base, leaving 13 bases between them. The CDR3 has 16 amino acids. Germline V CDR1 and CDR2: SGHDT, YYEEEE. The CDR3, as DNA: TGTGCCAGCAGCTTGGCCATGAGTCAAATTAACTATGGCTACACCTTC. It yields the protein CASSLAMSQINYGYTF.

This clone was seen only once. This chain joins TRBV5-1 and TRBJ2-1; TRBD1 is a possible D gene (6 bases). In germline, CDR1 is SGHRS, CDR2 YFSETQ. V was pared by 4 bases and J by 0 bases, with 17 bases between. The CDR3 is 17 residues long. The CDR3 sequence is CASSGNTGKSSYNEQFF. CDR3 DNA sequence: TGCGCCAGCAGCGGGAATACAGGGAAAAGCTCCTACAATGAGCAGTTCTTC.